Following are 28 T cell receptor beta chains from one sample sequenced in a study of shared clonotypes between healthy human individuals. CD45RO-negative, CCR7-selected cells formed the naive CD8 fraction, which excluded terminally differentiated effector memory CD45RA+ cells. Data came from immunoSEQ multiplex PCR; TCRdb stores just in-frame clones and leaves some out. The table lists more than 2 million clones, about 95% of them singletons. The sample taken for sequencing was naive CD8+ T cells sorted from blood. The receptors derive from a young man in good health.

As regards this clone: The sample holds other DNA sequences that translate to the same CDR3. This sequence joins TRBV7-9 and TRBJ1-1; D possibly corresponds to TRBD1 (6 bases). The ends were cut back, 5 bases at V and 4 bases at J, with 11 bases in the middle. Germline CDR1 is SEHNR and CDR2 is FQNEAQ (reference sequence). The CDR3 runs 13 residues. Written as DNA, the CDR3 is TGTGCCAGCAGCCCGGGGGGCGGCACTGAAGCTTTCTTT. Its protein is CASSPGGGTEAFF.

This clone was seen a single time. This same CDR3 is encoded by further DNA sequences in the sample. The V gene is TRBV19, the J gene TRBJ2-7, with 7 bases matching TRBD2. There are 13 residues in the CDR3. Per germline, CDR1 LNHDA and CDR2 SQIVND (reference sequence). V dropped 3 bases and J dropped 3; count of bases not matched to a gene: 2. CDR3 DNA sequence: TGTGCCAGTAGTATGGGACTAAGCTACGAGCAGTACTTC. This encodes CASSMGLSYEQYF.

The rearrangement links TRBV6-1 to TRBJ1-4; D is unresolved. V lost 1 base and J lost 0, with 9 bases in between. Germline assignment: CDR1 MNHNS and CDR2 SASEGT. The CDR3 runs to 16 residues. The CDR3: CASSEGWDTTNEKLFF. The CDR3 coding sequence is TGTGCCAGCAGTGAAGGTTGGGATACAACTAATGAAAAACTGTTTTTT.

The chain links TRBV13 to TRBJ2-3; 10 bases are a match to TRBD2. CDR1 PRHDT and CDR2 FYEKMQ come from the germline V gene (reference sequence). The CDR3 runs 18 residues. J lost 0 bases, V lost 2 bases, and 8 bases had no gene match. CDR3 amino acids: CASSLLAGAQGSTDTQYF. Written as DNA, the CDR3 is TGTGCCAGCAGCTTACTAGCGGGAGCGCAGGGTAGCACAGATACGCAGTATTTT.

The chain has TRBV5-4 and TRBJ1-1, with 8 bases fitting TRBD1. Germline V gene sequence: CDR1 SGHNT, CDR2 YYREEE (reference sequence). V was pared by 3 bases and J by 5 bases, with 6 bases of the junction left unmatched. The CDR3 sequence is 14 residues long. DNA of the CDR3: TGTGCCAGCAGCTCTCCAGGGGGCGGGACTGAAGCTTTCTTT. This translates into CASSSPGGGTEAFF.

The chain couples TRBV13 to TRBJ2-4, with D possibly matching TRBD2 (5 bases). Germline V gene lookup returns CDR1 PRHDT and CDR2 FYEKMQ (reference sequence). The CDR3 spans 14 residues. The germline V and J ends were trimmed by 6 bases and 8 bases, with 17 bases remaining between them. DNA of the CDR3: TGTGCCAGCAGACCTACCAGCGGCGTCGACATTCAGTACTTC. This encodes CASRPTSGVDIQYF.

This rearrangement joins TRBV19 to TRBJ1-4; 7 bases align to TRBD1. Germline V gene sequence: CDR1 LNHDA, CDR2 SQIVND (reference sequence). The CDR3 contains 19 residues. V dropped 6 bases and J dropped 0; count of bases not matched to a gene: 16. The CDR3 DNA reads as TGTGCCAGTAGCGGGCGAACAGGGGACCGGATTGCAACTAATGAAAAACTGTTTTTT. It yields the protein CASSGRTGDRIATNEKLFF.

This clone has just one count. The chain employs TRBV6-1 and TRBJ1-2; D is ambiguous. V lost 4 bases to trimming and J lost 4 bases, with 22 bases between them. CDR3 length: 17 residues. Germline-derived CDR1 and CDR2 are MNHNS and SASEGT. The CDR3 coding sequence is TGTGCCAGCAGTGGCGAGCTGGGAAGGGATCGAGGCTATGGCTACACCTTC. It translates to CASSGELGRDRGYGYTF.

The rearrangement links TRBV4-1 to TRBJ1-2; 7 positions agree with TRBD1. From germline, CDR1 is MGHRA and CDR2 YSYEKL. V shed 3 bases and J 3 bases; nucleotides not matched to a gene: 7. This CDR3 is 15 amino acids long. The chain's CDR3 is CASSHRGGGDYGYTF. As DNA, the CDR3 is TGCGCCAGCAGCCACCGGGGAGGGGGCGACTATGGCTACACCTTC.

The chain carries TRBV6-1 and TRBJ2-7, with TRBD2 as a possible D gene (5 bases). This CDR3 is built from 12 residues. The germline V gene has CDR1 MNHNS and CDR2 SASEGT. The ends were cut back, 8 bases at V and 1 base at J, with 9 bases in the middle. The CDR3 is CASEGFSYEQYF. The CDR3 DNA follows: TGTGCCAGCGAGGGATTTTCCTACGAGCAGTACTTC.

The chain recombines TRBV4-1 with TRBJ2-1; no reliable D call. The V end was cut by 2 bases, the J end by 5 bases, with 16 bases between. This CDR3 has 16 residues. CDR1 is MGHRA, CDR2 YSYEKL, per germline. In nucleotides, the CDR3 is TGCGCCAGCAGCCAAATAATTTTGGACGTTAACAATGAGCAGTTCTTC. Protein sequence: CASSQIILDVNNEQFF.

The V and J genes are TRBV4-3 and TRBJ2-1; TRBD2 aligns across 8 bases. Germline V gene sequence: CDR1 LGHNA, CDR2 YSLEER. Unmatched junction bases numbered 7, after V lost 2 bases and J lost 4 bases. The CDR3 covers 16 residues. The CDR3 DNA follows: TGCGCCAGCAGCCAAATAGCGGGAATCACTTACAATGAGCAGTTCTTC. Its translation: CASSQIAGITYNEQFF.

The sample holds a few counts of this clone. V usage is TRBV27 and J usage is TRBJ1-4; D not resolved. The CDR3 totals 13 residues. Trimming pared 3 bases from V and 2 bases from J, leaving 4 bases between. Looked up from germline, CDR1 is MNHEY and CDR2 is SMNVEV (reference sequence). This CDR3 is CASSFGTNEKLFF. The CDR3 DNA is TGTGCCAGCAGTTTTGGGACTAATGAAAAACTGTTTTTT. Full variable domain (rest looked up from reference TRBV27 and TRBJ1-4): EAQVTQNPRYLITVTGKKLTVTCSQNMNHEYMSWYRQDPGLGLRQIYYSMNVEVTDKGDVPEGYKVSRKEKRNFPLILESPSPNQTSLYFCASSFGTNEKLFFGSGTQLSVL.

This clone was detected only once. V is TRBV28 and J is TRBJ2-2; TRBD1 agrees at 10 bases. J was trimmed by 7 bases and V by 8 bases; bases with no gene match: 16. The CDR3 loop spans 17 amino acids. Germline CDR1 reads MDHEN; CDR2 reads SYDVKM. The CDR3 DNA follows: TGTGCCAGCTCCGCCGGGACAGGGGTTATGGAGAGCGGGGAGCTGTTTTTT. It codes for CASSAGTGVMESGELFF.

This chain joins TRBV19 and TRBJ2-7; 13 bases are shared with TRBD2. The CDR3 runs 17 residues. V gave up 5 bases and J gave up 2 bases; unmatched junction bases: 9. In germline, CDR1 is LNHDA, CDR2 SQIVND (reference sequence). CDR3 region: CASSEGLAGYRTYEQYF. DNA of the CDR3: TGTGCCAGTAGTGAGGGACTAGCGGGATACAGAACCTACGAGCAGTACTTC.

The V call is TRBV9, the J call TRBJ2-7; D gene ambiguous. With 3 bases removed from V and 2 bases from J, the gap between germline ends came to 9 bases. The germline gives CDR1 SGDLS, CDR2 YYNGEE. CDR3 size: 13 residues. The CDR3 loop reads CASSGTGAYEQYF. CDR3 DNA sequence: TGTGCCAGCAGCGGGACGGGTGCCTACGAGCAGTACTTC.

CDR3 sequence reads: CASSSDPGQGLGHNEQFF. CDR3 sequence (DNA): TGTGCCAGCAGCTCTGATCCGGGACAGGGGTTGGGCCACAATGAGCAGTTCTTC. The chain couples TRBV7-9 to TRBJ2-1; 10 nucleotides align to TRBD1. The CDR3 is made up of 18 amino acids. Germline V gives CDR1 SEHNR, CDR2 FQNEAQ (reference sequence). The V and J ends lost 4 bases and 5 bases, in that order; junction bases with no gene match: 14.

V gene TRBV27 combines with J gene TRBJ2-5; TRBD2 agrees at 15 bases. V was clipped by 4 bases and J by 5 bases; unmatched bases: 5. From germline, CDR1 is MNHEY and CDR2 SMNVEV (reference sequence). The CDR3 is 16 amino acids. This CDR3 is CASSSGLAGGRETQYF. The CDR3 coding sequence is TGTGCCAGCAGTTCAGGACTAGCGGGGGGGCGGGAGACCCAGTACTTC.

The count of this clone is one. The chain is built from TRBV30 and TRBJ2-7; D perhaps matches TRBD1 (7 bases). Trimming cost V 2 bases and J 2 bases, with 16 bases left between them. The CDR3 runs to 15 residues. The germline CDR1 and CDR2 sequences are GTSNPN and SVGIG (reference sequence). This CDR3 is CAWSQGGSIPYEQYF. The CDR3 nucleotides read TGTGCCTGGAGTCAGGGGGGCAGTATCCCCTACGAGCAGTACTTC. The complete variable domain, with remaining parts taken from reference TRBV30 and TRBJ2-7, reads SQTIHQWPATLVQPVGSPLSLECTVEGTSNPNLYWYRQAAGRGLQLLFYSVGIGQISSEVPQNLSASRPQDRQFILSSKKLLLSDSGFYLCAWSQGGSIPYEQYFGPGTRLTVT.

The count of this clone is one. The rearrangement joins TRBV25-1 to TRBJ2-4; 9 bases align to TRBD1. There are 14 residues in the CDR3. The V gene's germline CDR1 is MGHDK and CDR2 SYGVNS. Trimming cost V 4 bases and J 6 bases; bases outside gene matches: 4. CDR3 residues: CASSASGQGNIQYF. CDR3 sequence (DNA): TGTGCCAGCAGTGCCTCGGGACAGGGAAACATTCAGTACTTC.

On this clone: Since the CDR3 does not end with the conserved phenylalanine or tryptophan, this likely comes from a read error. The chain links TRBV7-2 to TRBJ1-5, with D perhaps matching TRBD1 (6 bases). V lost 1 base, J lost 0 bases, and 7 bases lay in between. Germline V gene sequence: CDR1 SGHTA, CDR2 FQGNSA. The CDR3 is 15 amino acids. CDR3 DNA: TGTGCCAGCAGCTTAGTAGGGGGTAGCAATCAGCCCCAGCATCTT. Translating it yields CASSLVGGSNQPQHL.

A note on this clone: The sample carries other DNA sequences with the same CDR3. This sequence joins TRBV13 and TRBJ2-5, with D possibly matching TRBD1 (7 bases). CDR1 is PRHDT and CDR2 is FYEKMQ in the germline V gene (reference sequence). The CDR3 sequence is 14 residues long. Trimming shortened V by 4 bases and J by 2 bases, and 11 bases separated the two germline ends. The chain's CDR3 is CASSSPGGQETQYF. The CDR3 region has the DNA TGTGCCAGCAGCTCCCCAGGGGGGCAAGAGACCCAGTACTTC.

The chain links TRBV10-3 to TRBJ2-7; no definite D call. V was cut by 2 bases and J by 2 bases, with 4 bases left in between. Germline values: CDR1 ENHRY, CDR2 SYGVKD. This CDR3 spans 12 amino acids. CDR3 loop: CAISEPAYEQYF. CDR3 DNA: TGTGCCATCAGTGAGCCCGCCTACGAGCAGTACTTC.

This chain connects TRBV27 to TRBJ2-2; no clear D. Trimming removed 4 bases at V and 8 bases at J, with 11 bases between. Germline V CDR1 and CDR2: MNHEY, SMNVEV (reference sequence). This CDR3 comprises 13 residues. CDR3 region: CASSSLIGGELFF. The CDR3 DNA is TGTGCCAGCAGTTCACTTATAGGGGGGGAGCTGTTTTTT.

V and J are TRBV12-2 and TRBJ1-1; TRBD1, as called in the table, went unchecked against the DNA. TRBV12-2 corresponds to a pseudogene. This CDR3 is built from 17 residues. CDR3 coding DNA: TGTGCAAGTCGCTTAGTTAAACAGGGAAGTCTTTACACTGAAGCTTTCTTT. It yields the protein CASRLVKQGSLYTEAFF.

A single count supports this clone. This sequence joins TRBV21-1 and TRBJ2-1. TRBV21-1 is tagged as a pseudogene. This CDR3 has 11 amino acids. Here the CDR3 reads CARGYNHEQFF. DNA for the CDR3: TGTGCCCGGGGCTACAACCATGAGCAGTTCTTC.

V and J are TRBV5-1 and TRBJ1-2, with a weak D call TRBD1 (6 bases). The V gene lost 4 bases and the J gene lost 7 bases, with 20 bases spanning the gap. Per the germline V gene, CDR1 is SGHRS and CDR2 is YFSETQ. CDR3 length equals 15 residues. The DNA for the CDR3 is TGCGCCAGCAGCCCGGACAGTCCCCCCTCGGGTGGCTACACCTTC. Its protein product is CASSPDSPPSGGYTF.

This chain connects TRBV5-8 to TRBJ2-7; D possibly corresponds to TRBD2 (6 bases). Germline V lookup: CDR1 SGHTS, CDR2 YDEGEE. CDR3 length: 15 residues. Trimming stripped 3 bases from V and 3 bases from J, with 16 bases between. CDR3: CASSSAGNSYYEQYF. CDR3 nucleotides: TGTGCCAGCAGCTCGGCGGGAAACTCCTACTACGAGCAGTACTTC. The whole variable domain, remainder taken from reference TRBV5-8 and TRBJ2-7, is EAGVTQSPTHLIKTRGQQATLRCSPISGHTSVYWYQQALGLGLQFLLWYDEGEERNRGNFPPRFSGRQFPNYSSELNVNALELEDSALYLCASSSAGNSYYEQYFGPGTRLTVT.